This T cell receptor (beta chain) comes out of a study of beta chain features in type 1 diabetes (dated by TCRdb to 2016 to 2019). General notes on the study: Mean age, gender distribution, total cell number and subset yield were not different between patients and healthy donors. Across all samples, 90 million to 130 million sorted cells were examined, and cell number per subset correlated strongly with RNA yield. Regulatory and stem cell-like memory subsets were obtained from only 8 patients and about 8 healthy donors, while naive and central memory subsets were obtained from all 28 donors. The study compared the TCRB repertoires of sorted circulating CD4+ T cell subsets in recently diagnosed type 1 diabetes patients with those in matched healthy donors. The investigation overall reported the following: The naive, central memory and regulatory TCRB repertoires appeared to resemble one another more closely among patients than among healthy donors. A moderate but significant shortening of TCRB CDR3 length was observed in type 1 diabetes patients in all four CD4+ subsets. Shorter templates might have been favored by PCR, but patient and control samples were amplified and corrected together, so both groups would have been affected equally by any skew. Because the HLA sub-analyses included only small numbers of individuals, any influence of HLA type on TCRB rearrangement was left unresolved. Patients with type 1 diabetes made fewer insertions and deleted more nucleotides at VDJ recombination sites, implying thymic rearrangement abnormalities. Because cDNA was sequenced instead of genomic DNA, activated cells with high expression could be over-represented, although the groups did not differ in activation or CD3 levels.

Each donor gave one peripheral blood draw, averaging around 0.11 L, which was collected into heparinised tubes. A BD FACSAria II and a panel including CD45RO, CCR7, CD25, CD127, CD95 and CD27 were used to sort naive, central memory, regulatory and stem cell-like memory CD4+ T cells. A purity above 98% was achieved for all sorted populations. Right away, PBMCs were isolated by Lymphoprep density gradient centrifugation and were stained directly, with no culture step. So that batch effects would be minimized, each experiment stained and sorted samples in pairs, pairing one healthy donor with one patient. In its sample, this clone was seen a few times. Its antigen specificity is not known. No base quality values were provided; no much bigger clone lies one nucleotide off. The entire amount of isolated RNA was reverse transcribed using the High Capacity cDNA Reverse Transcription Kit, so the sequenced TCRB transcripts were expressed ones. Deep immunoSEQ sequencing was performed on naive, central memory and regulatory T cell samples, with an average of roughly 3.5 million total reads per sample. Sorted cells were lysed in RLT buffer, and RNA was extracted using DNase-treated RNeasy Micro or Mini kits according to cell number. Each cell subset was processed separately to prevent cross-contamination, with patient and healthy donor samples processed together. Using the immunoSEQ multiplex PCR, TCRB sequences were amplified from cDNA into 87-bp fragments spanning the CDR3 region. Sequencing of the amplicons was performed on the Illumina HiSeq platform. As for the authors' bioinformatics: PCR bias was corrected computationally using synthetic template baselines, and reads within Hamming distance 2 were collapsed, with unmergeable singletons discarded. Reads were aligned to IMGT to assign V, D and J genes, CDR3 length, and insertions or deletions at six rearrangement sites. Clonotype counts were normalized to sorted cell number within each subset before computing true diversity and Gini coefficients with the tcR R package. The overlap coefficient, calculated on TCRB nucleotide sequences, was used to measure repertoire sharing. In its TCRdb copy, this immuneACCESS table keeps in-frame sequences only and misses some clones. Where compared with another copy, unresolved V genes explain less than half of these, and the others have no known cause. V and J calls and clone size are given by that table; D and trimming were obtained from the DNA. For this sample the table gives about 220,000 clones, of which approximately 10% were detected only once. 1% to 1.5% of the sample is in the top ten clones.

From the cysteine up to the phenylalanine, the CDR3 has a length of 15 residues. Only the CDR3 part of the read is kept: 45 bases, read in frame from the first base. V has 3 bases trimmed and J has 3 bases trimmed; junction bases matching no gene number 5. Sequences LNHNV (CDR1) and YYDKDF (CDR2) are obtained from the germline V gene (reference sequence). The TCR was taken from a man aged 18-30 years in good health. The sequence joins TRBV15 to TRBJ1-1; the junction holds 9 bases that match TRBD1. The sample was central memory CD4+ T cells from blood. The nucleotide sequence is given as TGTGCCACCAGCAGTCCGGACAGGGGTCACACTGAAGCTTTCTTT. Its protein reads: CATSSPDRGHTEAFF. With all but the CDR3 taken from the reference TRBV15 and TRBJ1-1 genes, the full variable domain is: DAMVIQNPRYQVTQFGKPVTLSCSQTLNHNVMYWYQQKSSQAPKLLFHYYDKDFNNEADTPDNFQSRRPNTSFCFLDIRSPGLGDTAMYLCATSSPDRGHTEAFFGQGTRLTVV.